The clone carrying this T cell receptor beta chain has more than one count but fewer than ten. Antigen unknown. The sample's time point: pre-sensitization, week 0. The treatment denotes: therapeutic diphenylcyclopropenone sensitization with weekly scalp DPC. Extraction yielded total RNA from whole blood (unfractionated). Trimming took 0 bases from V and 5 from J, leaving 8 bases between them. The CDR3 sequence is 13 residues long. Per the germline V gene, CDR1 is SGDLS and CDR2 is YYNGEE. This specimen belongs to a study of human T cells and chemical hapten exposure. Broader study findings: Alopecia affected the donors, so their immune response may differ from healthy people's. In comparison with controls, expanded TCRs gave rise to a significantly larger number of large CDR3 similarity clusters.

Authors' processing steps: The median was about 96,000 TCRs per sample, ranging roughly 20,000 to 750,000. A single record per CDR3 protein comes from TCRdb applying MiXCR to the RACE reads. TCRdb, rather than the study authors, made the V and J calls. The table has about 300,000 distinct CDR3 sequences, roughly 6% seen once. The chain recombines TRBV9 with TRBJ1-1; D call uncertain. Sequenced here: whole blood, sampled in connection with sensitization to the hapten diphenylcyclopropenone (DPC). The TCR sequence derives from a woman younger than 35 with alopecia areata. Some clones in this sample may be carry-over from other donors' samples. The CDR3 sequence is CASSVDGRTEAFF. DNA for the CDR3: TGTGCCAGCAGCGTAGACGGGAGGACTGAAGCTTTCTTT.